Listed below are T cell receptor beta chains from one sample, sequenced in a study of cytomegalovirus exposure and HLA in healthy donors. The repertoire was sequenced with immunoSEQ multiplex PCR; TCRdb's copy has only in-frame clones and lacks some. The repertoire holds 90,000 to 150,000 clones, with 77% as singletons. Material: PBMCs. The receptors derive from a man aged 50 or older in good health and CMV-seropositive. CDR3s include the opening cysteine and the closing phenylalanine or tryptophan. The D gene is left open where the match is weak. Rows give clone size only sometimes, using once, few, many, or a class for an expanded clone.

cdr3_nt | cdr3_aa | j_call | clone_size | cdr3_length | v_call | d_call
TGTGCTAGCAGCTTTTTGGGGCGGGGAGGCACTGAAGCTTTCTTT | CASSFLGRGGTEAFF | TRBJ1-1 | NA | 15 | TRBV7-7 | NA
TGTGCCAGCGGAGACAGGGGTGATTCACCCCTCCACTTT | CASGDRGDSPLHF | TRBJ1-6 | NA | 13 | TRBV18 | TRBD1
TGCGCCAGCAGCTTCGGACTAGCGCTGTACTTC | CASSFGLALYF | TRBJ2-7 | NA | 11 | TRBV5-1 | TRBD2
TGTGCCCCAAGGGGGACTAGGTTGCACAATGAGCAGTTCTTC | CAPRGTRLHNEQFF | TRBJ2-1 | NA | 14 | TRBV21-1 | NA
TGTGCCAGCAGCCTACCGGGACTAGAAGGCAATGAGCAGTTCTTC | CASSLPGLEGNEQFF | TRBJ2-1 | NA | 15 | TRBV5-6 | TRBD2
TGTGCCAGCTCTCCGGGACAGGATAATTCACCCCTCCACTTT | CASSPGQDNSPLHF | TRBJ1-6 | once | 14 | TRBV18 | TRBD1
TGTGCCAGCAGCTCCGACAGGGGTACCCAGTTCTTC | CASSSDRGTQFF | TRBJ2-1 | NA | 12 | TRBV7-2 | TRBD1
TGTGCCAGCAGGCGAACGGGGACAGCAGATACGCAGTATTTT | CASRRTGTADTQYF | TRBJ2-3 | NA | 14 | TRBV6-5 | TRBD1
TGCGCCAGCAGCTTCACAGGGGACACTAATGAAAAACTGTTTTTT | CASSFTGDTNEKLFF | TRBJ1-4 | NA | 15 | TRBV5-1 | TRBD1
TGCGCCAGCAGCCAATCACGGGGGACTGAAGCTTTCTTT | CASSQSRGTEAFF | TRBJ1-1 | NA | 13 | TRBV4-1 | NA
TGTGCTAGTGGTAAAAGGACAGGGCAAGAGACCCAGTACTTC | CASGKRTGQETQYF | TRBJ2-5 | NA | 14 | TRBV12-5 | TRBD1
TGTGCCAGCACCAAGGACAGGAGCAATCAGCCCCAGCATTTT | CASTKDRSNQPQHF | TRBJ1-5 | NA | 14 | TRBV11-2 | TRBD1
TGTGCCAGCAGCGTAGACTCCGCGGCGGCTAGCGGGGACCCCGAGCAGTACTTC | CASSVDSAAASGDPEQYF | TRBJ2-7 | NA | 18 | TRBV9 | TRBD2
TGTGCCAGCAGTGAATATGGAGGTGGCGTCTCTGGAAACACCATATATTTT | CASSEYGGGVSGNTIYF | TRBJ1-3 | once | 17 | TRBV6-1 | NA
TGTGCCAGCAGCCTGGGACAGAACTCCTACGAGCAGTACTTC | CASSLGQNSYEQYF | TRBJ2-7 | NA | 14 | TRBV6-5 | TRBD1
TGTGCCAGCAGCGGGGCTACTTATAACACTGAAGCTTTCTTT | CASSGATYNTEAFF | TRBJ1-1 | NA | 14 | TRBV9 | NA
TGTGCCAGCAGCGGGGGGGGGATTAATCAAGAGACCCAGTACTTC | CASSGGGINQETQYF | TRBJ2-5 | NA | 15 | TRBV5-4 | TRBD2
TGTGCCAGCAGCTTTGGGAGGCCCCTGGACGAGCAGTACTTC | CASSFGRPLDEQYF | TRBJ2-7 | NA | 14 | TRBV5-6 | NA
TGCGCCAGCAGTAGAGAGAGGTGGAACACTGAAGCTTTCTTT | CASSRERWNTEAFF | TRBJ1-1 | NA | 14 | TRBV5-1 | NA
TGTGCCAGCAGCCTACAGGGCTACAATGAGCAGTTCTTC | CASSLQGYNEQFF | TRBJ2-1 | NA | 13 | TRBV7-8 | NA
TGTGCCAGCAGCTTCAGAATCGATCAGCCCCAGCATTTT | CASSFRIDQPQHF | TRBJ1-5 | few | 13 | TRBV7-8 | NA
TGTGCCAGCAGTTTAAGGTCACCGGGACAGGGTCTTATCATCTCTGGAAACACCATATATTTT | CASSLRSPGQGLIISGNTIYF | TRBJ1-3 | few | 21 | TRBV27 | TRBD1
TGTGCCAGCAGCCAAGTTACGGGATGGGGCACTGAAGCTTTCTTT | CASSQVTGWGTEAFF | TRBJ1-1 | NA | 15 | TRBV14 | NA
TGTGCCAGCAGCTTGGATGGGACACGCAATGAAAAACTGTTTTTT | CASSLDGTRNEKLFF | TRBJ1-4 | NA | 15 | TRBV5-8 | NA
TGTGCCAGTAGTCAGGGACAGGGGATGGAGACCCAGTACTTC | CASSQGQGMETQYF | TRBJ2-5 | NA | 14 | TRBV19 | TRBD1
TGTGCCAGCAGCCTTCAAGCGGGAGGACCATCTGGGGCCAACGTCCTGACTTTC | CASSLQAGGPSGANVLTF | TRBJ2-6 | once | 18 | TRBV7-6 | TRBD2
TGCGCCAGCAGCTTGGCCACAGGGAAGACCCAGTACTTC | CASSLATGKTQYF | TRBJ2-5 | NA | 13 | TRBV5-1 | NA
TGCGCCAGCAGCTCTGACATCGGATATGGCTACACCTTC | CASSSDIGYGYTF | TRBJ1-2 | once | 13 | TRBV5-1 | NA
TGTGCCAGCAGCTTAGACCTCGGGGGTACCATCCAGCATTTT | CASSLDLGGTIQHF | TRBJ1-5 | NA | 14 | TRBV7-9 | NA
TGTGCCAGCAGGAGGGGACAGATATCCTACGAGCAGTACTTC | CASRRGQISYEQYF | TRBJ2-7 | NA | 14 | TRBV28 | TRBD1
TGTGCCAGCAGCTCAGGGGACGGCTATGGCTACACCTTC | CASSSGDGYGYTF | TRBJ1-2 | NA | 13 | TRBV7-3 | NA
TGCGCCAGCAGCTTGACGATGCAGGAAAAACTGTTTTTT | CASSLTMQEKLFF | TRBJ1-4 | few | 13 | TRBV5-1 | NA
TGTGCCAGTAGCCTCCTGGACTCGGCGGAAGAGACCCAGTACTTC | CASSLLDSAEETQYF | TRBJ2-5 | NA | 15 | TRBV19 | NA
TGCGCCAGCAGCTTCAAGGCGGGGGGAGAGACCGGGGAGCTGTTTTTT | CASSFKAGGETGELFF | TRBJ2-2 | once | 16 | TRBV5-1 | TRBD2
TGCAGCGTCTCAAGCGGGTCTAGCACAGATACGCAGTATTTT | CSVSSGSSTDTQYF | TRBJ2-3 | NA | 14 | TRBV29-1 | NA
TGCGCCAGCAGCTTGATGCCAGGGCCAGGCGCTGAAGCTTTCTTT | CASSLMPGPGAEAFF | TRBJ1-1 | NA | 15 | TRBV5-1 | NA
TGTGCCACTCCGTCGGCTAGCGGGAGGGCGAGCTCCTACAATGAGCAGTTCTTC | CATPSASGRASSYNEQFF | TRBJ2-1 | NA | 18 | TRBV7-2 | TRBD2
TGTGCCAGCAGTCGGGACAGGGGGCCCTATGGCTACACCTTC | CASSRDRGPYGYTF | TRBJ1-2 | NA | 14 | TRBV28 | TRBD1
TGTGCCAGTAGTGTAGACAGGGTCACAGGCTCTGGGGCCAACGTCCTGACTTTC | CASSVDRVTGSGANVLTF | TRBJ2-6 | NA | 18 | TRBV19 | TRBD1
TGTGCCAGCAGCCTAGGACAGGGTTTTCGTCCGGGGGGCTACACCTTC | CASSLGQGFRPGGYTF | TRBJ1-2 | NA | 16 | TRBV7-8 | TRBD1
TGTGCCAGCAGTGATAAAGCGGGCACAGATACGCAGTATTTT | CASSDKAGTDTQYF | TRBJ2-3 | NA | 14 | TRBV6-5 | NA
TGTGCCAGCGGGACTAGCGGGAGTTTAACAGATACGCAGTATTTT | CASGTSGSLTDTQYF | TRBJ2-3 | NA | 15 | TRBV6-7 | TRBD2
TGTGCCAGTAGTATTTTAGCGGGAGGGGAAAATGAGCAGTTCTTC | CASSILAGGENEQFF | TRBJ2-1 | NA | 15 | TRBV19 | TRBD2
TGCGCCAGCAGCCAAGGACAAGGAAACACCATATATTTT | CASSQGQGNTIYF | TRBJ1-3 | few | 13 | TRBV4-3 | NA
TGTGCCAGTAGTAGGAACCCCAACAGGATTCCGGATTCACCCCTCCACTTT | CASSRNPNRIPDSPLHF | TRBJ1-6 | NA | 17 | TRBV19 | NA
TGTGCCAGCAGTATAGCGGGGAGAAGCACAGATACGCAGTATTTT | CASSIAGRSTDTQYF | TRBJ2-3 | NA | 15 | TRBV27 | TRBD2
TGTGCCAGCAAAGGGGTCACTGAAGCTTTCTTT | CASKGVTEAFF | TRBJ1-1 | NA | 11 | TRBV6-1 | NA
TGTGCCATCAAGGAGCGGGGGGCCAACAATGAGCAGTTCTTC | CAIKERGANNEQFF | TRBJ2-1 | few | 14 | TRBV10-3 | TRBD2
TGTGCCAGCAGTGAAGGGACAGTTCTAGGGGGAAACACCATATATTTT | CASSEGTVLGGNTIYF | TRBJ1-3 | once | 16 | TRBV6-1 | NA
TGCGCCAGCAGCTCCGGGACAGCCACAGATACGCAGTATTTT | CASSSGTATDTQYF | TRBJ2-3 | NA | 14 | TRBV5-1 | TRBD1
TGTGCCAGCAGTGGAGGGAGAGGGTACGAGCAGTACTTC | CASSGGRGYEQYF | TRBJ2-7 | NA | 13 | TRBV2 | NA
TGTGCCAGCAGCGCCCCGCGGACAGGGATAGACACCGGGGAGCTGTTTTTT | CASSAPRTGIDTGELFF | TRBJ2-2 | NA | 17 | TRBV12-1 | NA